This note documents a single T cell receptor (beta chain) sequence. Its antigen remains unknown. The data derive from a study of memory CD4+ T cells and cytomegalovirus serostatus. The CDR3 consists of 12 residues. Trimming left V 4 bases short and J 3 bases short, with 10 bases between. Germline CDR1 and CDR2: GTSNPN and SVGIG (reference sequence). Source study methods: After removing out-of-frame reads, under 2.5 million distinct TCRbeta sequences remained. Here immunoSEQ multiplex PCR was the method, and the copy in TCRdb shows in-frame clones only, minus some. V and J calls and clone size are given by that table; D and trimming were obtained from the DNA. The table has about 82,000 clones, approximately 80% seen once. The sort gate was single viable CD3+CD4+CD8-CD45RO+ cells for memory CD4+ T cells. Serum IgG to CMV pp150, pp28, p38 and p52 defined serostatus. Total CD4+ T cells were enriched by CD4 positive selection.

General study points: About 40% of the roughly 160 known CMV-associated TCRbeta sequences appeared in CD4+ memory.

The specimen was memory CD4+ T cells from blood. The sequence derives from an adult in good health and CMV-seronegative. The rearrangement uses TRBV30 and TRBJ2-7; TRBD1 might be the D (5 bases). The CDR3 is CAWTKGYYEQYF. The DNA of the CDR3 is TGTGCCTGGACCAAGGGGTACTACGAGCAGTACTTC.